Each of the 27 T cell receptor beta chains below was sequenced from the same sample in a study of T cells in Graves' hyperthyroidism and ophthalmopathy (dated by TCRdb to between 2018 and 2021). The receptor library was made with multiplex PCR. TCRdb names Illumina HiSeq 2000 as the instrument used. Amplification of TCR beta CDR3 regions was carried out from RNA transcripts. A first-round RT-PCR of the TCR CDR3 used the HTBI primer set with the Qiagen OneStep RT-PCR kit. TCRdb itself trimmed the public reads at Q25 with fastp, ran MiXCR and retained productive beta chains. Each CDR3 protein appears once, grouped with its most common genes and DNA. The sample has some 300,000 distinct CDR3 sequences on record, approximately 15% of them singletons. Of the sample, less than 8% falls within the top ten clones. The sequencing input was blood. Source of these receptors: a woman in her 40s with Graves' hyperthyroidism.

This clonotype showed up many times. The chain couples TRBV11-2 to TRBJ1-4; 7 bases are shared with TRBD1. J gave up 7 bases and V 5 bases, and 13 bases lay outside the gene matches. The CDR3 has 16 amino acids. Per germline, CDR1 SGHAT and CDR2 FQNNGV. CDR3 bases: TGTGCCAGCAGCGAGCTACAACAGGGGAACTCTGAAAAACTGTTTTTT. The encoded protein is CASSELQQGNSEKLFF.

This clonotype was observed many times. The DNA for the CDR3 is TGCAGTGCTAGGGTAGACAGGGGGAGAGCAGCTTTCTTT. Amino acids: CSARVDRGRAAFF. This chain uses TRBV20-1 with TRBJ1-1; 9 bases agree with TRBD1. Germline CDR1 reads DFQATT; CDR2 reads SNEGSKA (reference sequence). Losses at the gene ends were 3 bases for V and 10 bases for J; bases not matched to a gene: 9. This CDR3 is 13 amino acids long.

This clonotype has ten or more counts. The J gene is TRBJ2-3, the V gene TRBV3-1; D perhaps matches TRBD2 (5 bases). Trimming cost V 4 bases and J 0 bases, with 14 bases left between them. This CDR3 has 16 residues. Looked up from germline, CDR1 is LGHDT and CDR2 is YNNKEL (reference sequence). The CDR3 region has the DNA TGTGCCAGCAGCCCCCCCGAGGGCCTGAGCACAGATACGCAGTATTTT. Encoded protein: CASSPPEGLSTDTQYF.

The CDR3 DNA reads TGTGCCAGTAGTGGGACGGGCGACAATGAGCAGTTCTTC. This codes for CASSGTGDNEQFF. V and J are TRBV19 and TRBJ2-1; D possibly uses TRBD1 or TRBD2 (5 bases each). Trimming took off 5 bases at V and 5 bases at J, with 10 bases between the two ends. The CDR3 is 13 residues long. Germline V CDR1 and CDR2: LNHDA, SQIVND (reference sequence).

The table lists this clonotype with many counts. The chain couples TRBV19 to TRBJ1-2; D unclear. CDR1 and CDR2 from the germline V gene are LNHDA and SQIVND (reference sequence). The length of the CDR3 is 14 residues. Between the trimmed V and J ends, which lost 1 base and 6 bases, there was a span of 12 bases. The CDR3 coding sequence is TGTGCCAGTAGTATAGCGTCTGGCGGGGATGGCTACACCTTC. This gives the protein CASSIASGGDGYTF. The full variable domain, its missing parts supplied by reference TRBV19 and TRBJ1-2, is DGGITQSPKYLFRKEGQNVTLSCEQNLNHDAMYWYRQDPGQGLRLIYYSQIVNDFQKGDIAEGYSVSREKKESFPLTVTSAQKNPTAFYLCASSIASGGDGYTFGSGTRLTVV.

This clonotype was counted many times. The rearrangement links TRBV11-3 to TRBJ2-1; possible D gene TRBD2, 6 bases. This CDR3 has 15 residues. V was shortened by 5 bases and J by 2 bases, with 13 bases between the two germline ends. CDR1 SGHNT and CDR2 YENEEA come from the germline V gene. As DNA, the CDR3 is TGTGCCAGCAGCAGAATAGCGGCCCCCTACAATGAGCAGTTCTTC. This translates into CASSRIAAPYNEQFF. Drawing the rest from reference TRBV11-3 and TRBJ2-1, the complete variable domain is EAGVVQSPRYKIIEKKQPVAFWCNPISGHNTLYWYLQNLGQGPELLIRYENEEAVDDSQLPKDRFSAERLKGVDSTLKIQPAELGDSAVYLCASSRIAAPYNEQFFGPGTRLTVL.

In its sample, this clonotype was seen many times. The V gene is TRBV6-1, the J gene TRBJ2-3; 10 positions agree with TRBD2. After removal of 5 bases from V and 4 bases from J, the junction contained 9 bases not matched to a gene. This CDR3 spans 16 amino acids. Germline values: CDR1 MNHNS, CDR2 SASEGT. CDR3 nucleotide sequence: TGTGCCAGCAGTCCACGGACTAGCGGCGGCCCAGATACGCAGTATTTT. Amino acids: CASSPRTSGGPDTQYF.

This chain links TRBV28 with TRBJ2-1, with D uncertain. This CDR3 has 15 amino acids. Per germline, CDR1 MDHEN and CDR2 SYDVKM. Trimming pared 8 bases from V and 0 bases from J, leaving 14 bases between. CDR3: CASGPGVSSYNEQFF. The CDR3 DNA follows: TGTGCCAGCGGCCCCGGTGTTAGCTCCTACAATGAGCAGTTCTTC.

In this sample, this clonotype turned up many times. The chain employs TRBV10-3 and TRBJ1-1, with D maybe TRBD1 (5 bases). The germline gives CDR1 ENHRY, CDR2 SYGVKD. Trimming took 10 bases from V and 1 from J, leaving 13 bases between them. This CDR3 is built from 13 residues. The CDR3 DNA reads as TGTGCCACGATACAGGAGCCGAACACTGAAGCTTTCTTT. Translated, it gives CATIQEPNTEAFF.

Many counts were recorded for this clonotype. The chain uses TRBV27 and TRBJ1-5, with no clear D. Germline CDR1 reads MNHEY; CDR2 reads SMNVEV (reference sequence). With 2 bases removed from V and 2 bases from J, the gap between germline ends came to 13 bases. This CDR3 has 16 residues. The DNA for the CDR3 is TGTGCCAGCAGTTTAGGACTGCCAACTGGCAATCAGCCCCAGCATTTT. Residues: CASSLGLPTGNQPQHF.

This clonotype was counted many times. The J gene is TRBJ1-5, the V gene TRBV20-1; no definite D call. The germline V and J ends were trimmed by 3 bases and 0 bases, with 9 bases remaining between them. This CDR3 contains 14 residues. Germline lookup yields CDR1 DFQATT and CDR2 SNEGSKA (reference sequence). CDR3 loop: CSASGGDSNQPQHF. In nucleotides, the CDR3 is TGCAGTGCTAGTGGCGGGGATAGCAATCAGCCCCAGCATTTT.

By share, this clonotype counts as medium-sized. The V call is TRBV13, the J call TRBJ2-7; D is undetermined. V gave up 5 bases and J gave up 2 bases, with 10 bases separating them. The V gene's germline CDR1 is PRHDT and CDR2 FYEKMQ (reference sequence). The CDR3 is made up of 13 amino acids. The CDR3 bases are TGTGCCAGCAGCAAGACGCTGGCCTACGAGCAGTACTTC. Translation gives CASSKTLAYEQYF.

This clonotype was detected ten times or more. The V gene is TRBV11-2, the J gene TRBJ2-7; D ambiguous. Trimming removed 1 base at V and 6 bases at J, with 10 bases between. Germline V gene sequence: CDR1 SGHAT, CDR2 FQNNGV. This CDR3 comprises 13 residues. CDR3 sequence reads: CASSLGRAAEQYF. CDR3 nucleotides: TGTGCCAGCAGCTTAGGAAGGGCGGCCGAGCAGTACTTC.

This clonotype was detected many times. This chain connects TRBV7-2 to TRBJ2-7; 10 nucleotides match TRBD2. The V gene end was trimmed by 5 bases and the J gene end by 2 bases; junction bases not matched to a gene: 6. Germline V gene sequence: CDR1 SGHTA, CDR2 FQGNSA. This CDR3 has 15 amino acids. The DNA of the CDR3 is TGTGCCAGCAGCCCTAGCGGGAGTGGGGCCTACGAGCAGTACTTC. It yields the protein CASSPSGSGAYEQYF.

This clonotype was seen only a few times. This sequence may be a read error, since a much larger clone differs from it by one base. The V call is TRBV6-1, the J call TRBJ2-5; maybe TRBD2 (5 bases). The CDR3 loop spans 14 amino acids. CDR1 and CDR2 (germline): MNHNS, SASEGT. This chain's CDR3 is CASITSLPRETQCF. CDR3 nucleotides: TGTGCCAGCATCACTTCCCTGCCGAGGGAGACCCAGTGCTTC.

Points on this clonotype: It may be a read error: a sequence one base away is much more abundant. The chain uses TRBV20-1 and TRBJ1-1, with D hard to call. Trimming removed 6 bases from V and 4 bases from J, with 12 bases in between. Germline V CDR1 and CDR2: DFQATT, SNEGSKA (reference sequence). The CDR3 is made up of 12 amino acids. The CDR3 coding sequence is TGCAGTGCGGAGGTTTTGAGCACTGAAGCTTTCTTT. The encoded protein is CSAEVLSTEAFF.

The table lists this clonotype with many counts. The V gene is TRBV7-9, the J gene TRBJ2-1, with D maybe TRBD1 (6 bases). This CDR3 contains 17 residues. Germline assignment: CDR1 SEHNR and CDR2 FQNEAQ (reference sequence). Trimming removed 2 bases at V and 0 bases at J, with 14 bases between. The CDR3 bases are TGTGCCAGCAGCTTAACAGGACAGTCCGACTCCTACAATGAGCAGTTCTTC. It specifies CASSLTGQSDSYNEQFF.

This clonotype occurred a few times. V is TRBV7-9 and J is TRBJ2-6; perhaps TRBD1 as D (6 bases). CDR1 SEHNR and CDR2 FQNEAQ come from the germline V gene (reference sequence). V was shortened by 7 bases and J by 0 bases, with 19 bases between the two germline ends. CDR3 size: 18 residues. The CDR3 DNA reads TGTGCCAGCACCGAGGGACCTACCAGGGGCTCTGGGGCCAACGTCCTGACTTTC. Translating gives CASTEGPTRGSGANVLTF.

The rearrangement uses TRBV5-1 and TRBJ1-4; D remains ambiguous. With 5 bases removed from V and 4 bases from J, the gap between germline ends came to 9 bases. This CDR3 is built from 13 residues. The germline V gene has CDR1 SGHRS and CDR2 YFSETQ. This CDR3 reads CASRTLLNEKLFF. CDR3 sequence (DNA): TGCGCCAGCAGGACACTGCTTAATGAAAAACTGTTTTTT.

This clonotype was recorded at least ten times. This sequence joins TRBV28 and TRBJ1-5; D is possibly TRBD1 (6 bases). Germline V gene lookup returns CDR1 MDHEN and CDR2 SYDVKM. Trimming removed 5 bases from V and 6 bases from J, with 14 bases in between. CDR3 length: 14 residues. This chain's CDR3 is CASSPGTSGQPQHF. The DNA for the CDR3 is TGTGCCAGCAGTCCCGGGACATCAGGTCAGCCCCAGCATTTT.

This clonotype occurred many times. V gene TRBV2 combines with J gene TRBJ2-3, with TRBD2 identical over 9 bases. J was trimmed by 7 bases and V by 5 bases; bases with no gene match: 10. This CDR3 comprises 15 residues. The germline CDR1 and CDR2 sequences are SNHLY and FYNNEI. The CDR3 sequence: CASSLLAGRGNTQYF. In nucleotides, the CDR3 is TGTGCCAGCAGTCTACTAGCGGGCCGGGGGAATACGCAGTATTTT.

This clonotype appeared many times. V is TRBV6-1 and J is TRBJ2-7; D unresolved. Per germline, CDR1 MNHNS and CDR2 SASEGT. The CDR3 has 13 amino acids. With 5 bases removed from V and 3 bases from J, the gap between germline ends came to 11 bases. CDR3 DNA: TGTGCCAGCAGTTACAATGCGGACTACGAGCAGTACTTC. The encoded protein is CASSYNADYEQYF.

This clonotype was seen more than once but under ten times. V gene TRBV6-1 combines with J gene TRBJ2-3; D is possibly TRBD2 (6 bases). V was cut by 10 bases and J by 2 bases, with 19 bases left in between. The CDR3 runs to 15 residues. In germline, CDR1 is MNHNS, CDR2 SASEGT. The CDR3 nucleotides read TGTGCCATCGAAGAGCTGGGGAGGCCCACAGATACGCAGTATTTT. Protein product: CAIEELGRPTDTQYF.

Concerning this clonotype: A single base separates this from a much larger clone, so it may be a read error. The rearrangement joins TRBV6-1 to TRBJ2-3; D is possibly TRBD2 (6 bases). The CDR3 sequence is 15 residues long. The germline V gene has CDR1 MNHNS and CDR2 SASEGT. V gave up 7 bases and J gave up 1 base, with 15 bases separating them. CDR3 sequence: CASTGAGPRTDTQYF. The CDR3 nucleotides read TGTGCCAGCACCGGAGCGGGTCCCCGCACAGATACGCAGTATTTT.

V and J are TRBV20-1 and TRBJ2-5; 11 bases line up with TRBD2. The CDR3 covers 18 residues. V trimming: 1 base; J trimming: 4 bases; junction bases outside the gene matches: 14. Germline-derived CDR1 and CDR2 are DFQATT and SNEGSKA (reference sequence). The CDR3 reads CSARGIGGPGLAGETQYF. The CDR3 bases are TGCAGTGCTAGAGGAATAGGGGGCCCAGGACTAGCGGGAGAGACCCAGTACTTC.

In its sample, this clonotype was seen many times. The chain links TRBV12-3 or TRBV12-4 to TRBJ2-1; perhaps TRBD2 as D (5 bases). This CDR3 contains 17 residues. V lost 4 bases, J lost 7 bases, and 23 bases lay in between. The CDR3 loop is CASSSLPSAEIGNEQFF. CDR3 DNA sequence: TGTGCCAGCAGTTCCCTCCCATCAGCGGAAATAGGTAATGAGCAGTTCTTC.

About this clonotype: One junction end does not reproduce the germline sequence, and a read error may be involved. The V call is TRBV29-1, the J call TRBJ2-1, with 8 bases fitting TRBD1. From germline, CDR1 is SQVTM and CDR2 ANQGSEA. CDR3 size: 15 residues. The CDR3 spells CSAEMTGDSYNEQFF. The CDR3 nucleotides read TGCAGCGCTGAAATGACAGGGGACTCCTACAATGAGCAGTTCTTC.